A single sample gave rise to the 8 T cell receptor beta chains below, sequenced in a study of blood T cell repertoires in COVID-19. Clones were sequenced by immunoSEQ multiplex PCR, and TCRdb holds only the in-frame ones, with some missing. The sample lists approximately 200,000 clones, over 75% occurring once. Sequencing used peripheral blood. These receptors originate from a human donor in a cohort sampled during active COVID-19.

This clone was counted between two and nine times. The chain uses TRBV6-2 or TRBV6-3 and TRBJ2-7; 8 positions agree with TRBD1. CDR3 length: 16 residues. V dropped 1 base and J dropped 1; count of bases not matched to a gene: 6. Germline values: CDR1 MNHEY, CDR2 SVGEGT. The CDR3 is CASSYYGQGPSYEQYF. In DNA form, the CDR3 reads TGTGCCAGCAGTTACTATGGACAGGGACCATCCTACGAGCAGTACTTC.

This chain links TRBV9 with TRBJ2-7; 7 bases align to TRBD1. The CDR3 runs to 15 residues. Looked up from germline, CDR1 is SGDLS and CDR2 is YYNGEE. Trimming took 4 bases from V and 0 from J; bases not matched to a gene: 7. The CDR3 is CASSPLGDSSYEQYF. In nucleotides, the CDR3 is TGTGCCAGCAGCCCCTTAGGGGACAGCTCCTACGAGCAGTACTTC.

The CDR3, as DNA: TGCGCCAGCAGCCATGACAGGGGCTGGACTGAAGCTTTCTTT. Its translation is CASSHDRGWTEAFF. V is TRBV4-3 and J is TRBJ1-1; TRBD1 aligns across 8 bases. With 3 bases clipped from V and 5 bases from J, the junction kept 5 bases outside the gene matches. Germline CDR1 LGHNA, CDR2 YSLEER. The CDR3 covers 14 residues.

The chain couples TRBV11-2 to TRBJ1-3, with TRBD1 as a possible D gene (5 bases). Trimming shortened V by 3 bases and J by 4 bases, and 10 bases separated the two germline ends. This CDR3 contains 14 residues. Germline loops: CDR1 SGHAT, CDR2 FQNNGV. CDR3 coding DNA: TGTGCCAGCAGCTTGGGGGGGAGAGGAAACACCATATATTTT. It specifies CASSLGGRGNTIYF.

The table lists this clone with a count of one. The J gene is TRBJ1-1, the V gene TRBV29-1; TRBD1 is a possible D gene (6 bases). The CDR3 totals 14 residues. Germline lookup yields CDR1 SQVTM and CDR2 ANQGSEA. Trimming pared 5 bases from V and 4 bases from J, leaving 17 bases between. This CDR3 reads CSVKDSSGGTEAFF. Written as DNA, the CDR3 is TGCAGCGTTAAGGACAGCTCGGGGGGCACTGAAGCTTTCTTT.

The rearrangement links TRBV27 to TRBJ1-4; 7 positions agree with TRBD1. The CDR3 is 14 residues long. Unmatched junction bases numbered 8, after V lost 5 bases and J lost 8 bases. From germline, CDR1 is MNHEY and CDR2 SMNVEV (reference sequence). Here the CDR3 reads CASSPETGREKLFF. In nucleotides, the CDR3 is TGTGCCAGCAGTCCCGAGACAGGGAGGGAAAAACTGTTTTTT.

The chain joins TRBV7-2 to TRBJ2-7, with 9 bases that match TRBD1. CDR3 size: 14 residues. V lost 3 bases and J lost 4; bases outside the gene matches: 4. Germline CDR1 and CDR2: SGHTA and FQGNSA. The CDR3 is CASSFGTGTYEQYF. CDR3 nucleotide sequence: TGTGCCAGCAGCTTCGGGACAGGGACTTACGAGCAGTACTTC.

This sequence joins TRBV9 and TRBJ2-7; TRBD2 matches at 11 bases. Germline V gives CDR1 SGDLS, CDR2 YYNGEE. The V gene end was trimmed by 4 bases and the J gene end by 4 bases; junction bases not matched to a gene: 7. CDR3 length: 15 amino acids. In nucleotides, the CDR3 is TGTGCCAGCAGCCCGCGACTAGCGGGACTTTACGAGCAGTACTTC. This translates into CASSPRLAGLYEQYF.